These 2 T cell receptor beta chains came from one sample sequenced in a study of CD8+CD57+ T cells in acquired aplastic anemia. Using genomic DNA as the template, TCR beta VDJ and CDR3 profiling was carried out. TCRdb used MiXCR to reprocess the reads, holding one entry per CDR3 protein. The sample has about 180,000 distinct CDR3 sequences; 55% to 65% are singletons. Patients included in sequencing had previously demonstrated CD8+CD57+ cell expansion by flow cytometry. The sequenced material came from sorted CD4+, CD8+, or CD8+CD57+ T cells (not recorded which) from PBMCs. The receptors shown here come from a human donor with aplastic anemia.

This clonotype was seen once. The chain employs TRBV24-1 and TRBJ2-2, with D unresolved. The germline gives CDR1 KGHDR, CDR2 SFDVKD. V was cut by 1 base and J by 1 base, with 9 bases left in between. The CDR3 contains 16 residues. The CDR3 spells CATSDFLGENTGELFF. The CDR3 DNA follows: TGTGCCACCAGTGATTTCCTTGGGGAGAACACCGGGGAGCTGTTTTTT.

The rearrangement uses TRBV20-1 and TRBJ1-1; 7 bases fit TRBD1. This CDR3 contains 12 residues. J was trimmed by 5 bases and V by 4 bases; bases with no gene match: 4. CDR1 and CDR2 from the germline V gene are DFQATT and SNEGSKA (reference sequence). For the CDR3, the DNA is TGCAGTGCTAACAAACAGGGGACTGAAGCTTTCTTT. It yields the protein CSANKQGTEAFF.